The 9 T cell receptor delta chains below come from one sample, sequenced in a study of γδ T cells in repeated Plasmodium falciparum infection. Vgamma9/Vdelta2+ and Vdelta2-negative gammadelta T cells were flow-sorted from PBMC for bulk sequencing. TCRdb repeated clone calling on the multiplex PCR reads with CATT. The top ten clones hold 8.5% to 10% of a sample with 85,000 to 90,000 delta-chain clones, about 1.5% of them seen once. Source material: gamma-delta T cells from blood. These receptors were obtained from a pool of human donors (malaria-infected and uninfected, not separated).

In this sample, this clone turned up many times. TCRdb lists the protein of a much larger clone for this DNA, which differs at residue 16, so this is likely a read error; the protein given here is translated from the DNA itself. The rearrangement joins TRDV1 to TRDJ1; the match to TRDD3 covers 10 bases. The J gene, absent from TCRdb, was called here by matching the DNA to germline. The germline CDR1 and CDR2 sequences are TSWWSYY and QGS. CDR3 size: 19 residues. The CDR3 reads CALGGQIVLGDRKSDELIF. The CDR3 coding sequence is TGTGCTCTTGGGGGACAAATAGTCCTGGGGGATAGGAAATCCGATGAACTCATCTTT.

About this clone itself: TCRdb shows a much larger clone's protein in place of this DNA's translation, and the two differ at residue 5, likely through a read error; the protein shown is translated from the DNA. The J gene is TRDJ1, the V gene TRDV1; the match to TRDD3 covers 7 bases. The J gene, missing from TCRdb, was assigned here through DNA to germline matching. V lost 4 bases and J lost 1; bases outside the gene matches: 33. The CDR3 has 24 residues. The germline gives CDR1 TSWWSYY, CDR2 QGS. For the CDR3, the DNA is TGTGCTCTTGGGGGAGGGGAAGGAACGGTCATTCCAGTACTGGGGATTGCCTGCACCGATAAACTCATCTTT. As protein: CALGGGEGTVIPVLGIACTDKLIF.

Concerning this clone: TCRdb pairs this DNA with a much larger clone's protein that differs at residue 13, likely a read error; the protein shown was translated from the DNA. The V call is TRDV1, the J call TRDJ1, with D tentatively TRDD3 (6 bases). The germline V and J ends were trimmed by 1 base and 3 bases, with 33 bases remaining between them. This CDR3 has 22 amino acids. Germline V gives CDR1 TSWWSYY, CDR2 QGS. CDR3 sequence (DNA): TGTGCTCTTGGGGAACAAAGTCGATGGTCGGGTTCATGCTGGGGATTACCCGATAAACTCATCTTT. This sequence encodes CALGEQSRWSGSCWGLPDKLIF.

This clone was counted ten times or more. The protein that TCRdb holds for this DNA derives from a much larger clone and differs from the translated DNA at residue 16, which likely indicates a read error; the protein shown here is translated from the DNA. The CDR3, as DNA: TGTGCTTATAGGAGCGGGCCTTCCTACGACTACTGGGGGATACTGAGGGGGTACACCGATAAACTCATCTTT. Translation: CAYRSGPSYDYWGILRGYTDKLIF. J is TRDJ1 and V is TRAV38-2/DV8, with 12 nucleotides matching TRDD3. Trimming cost V 0 bases and J 0 bases; bases outside gene matches: 24. The CDR3 is 24 amino acids. CDR1 is TSESDYY, CDR2 QEAYKQQN, per germline.

In its sample, this clone was seen a few times. A far more abundant clone sits one base away, making this likely a read error. The same CDR3 can be traced to other DNA sequences in this sample. This rearrangement joins TRDV2 to TRDJ3; D could derive from TRDD2 or TRDD3 (6 bases each). The J gene comes from matching the DNA to germline here; TCRdb lacks it. Germline-derived CDR1 and CDR2 are GEAIGNYY and EKD. The CDR3 contains 22 residues. Trimming took 2 bases from V and 0 from J, leaving 25 bases between them. DNA of the CDR3: TGTGCCTGTGACATCCTACCCCGTACCGGGGGACTACTCTCCTGGGACACCCGACAGATGTTTTTC. It codes for CACDILPRTGGLLSWDTRQMFF.

A word on this clone: A read error is likely here: a far larger clone is one base away. The same CDR3 arises from other DNA sequences in this sample as well. V and J are TRDV1 and TRDJ1; TRDD3 is a possible D gene (5 bases). TCRdb carries no J gene annotation; the J gene was assigned here by matching the DNA with germline. Looked up from germline, CDR1 is TSWWSYY and CDR2 is QGS. The CDR3 is 21 amino acids. The CDR3 region is CALGEATFRGVWRGQSDKLIF. CDR3 DNA: TGTGCCCTTGGGGAAGCTACGTTTAGAGGGGTTTGGAGGGGCCAAAGCGATAAACTCATCTTT.

Comment on this clone: The translation of this DNA and the TCRdb protein of a much larger clone differ at residue 6, probably owing to a read error; the protein shown here is translated from the DNA. V and J are TRDV1 and TRDJ1; D gene uncertain. The J gene, left out of TCRdb, was set here by checking the DNA against germline. With 1 base removed from V and 0 bases from J, the gap between germline ends came to 18 bases. This CDR3 spans 18 amino acids. Looked up from germline, CDR1 is TSWWSYY and CDR2 is QGS. This CDR3 is CALGEPLSQMGYTDKLIF. The CDR3 nucleotides are TGTGCTCTTGGGGAACCCCTTTCCCAAATGGGCTACACCGATAAACTCATCTTT.

About this clone itself: This DNA's translation differs at residue 8 from TCRdb's protein, which comes from a much larger clone; a read error is likely, and the protein shown is translated from the DNA. J is TRDJ2 and V is TRAV29/DV5, with 10 positions matching TRDD3. The CDR3 spans 14 residues. Trimming at V came to 0 bases and at J to 5 bases, leaving 1 base not matched to a gene. Germline V gene sequence: CDR1 NSMFDY, CDR2 ISSIKDK. CDR3 protein: CAASELGDTAQLFF. CDR3 bases: TGTGCAGCAAGCGAACTGGGGGATACAGCACAACTCTTCTTT.

Relative to its sample, this clone is medium-sized. The same CDR3 also results from other DNA sequences found in this sample. J gene TRDJ1 was identified, but the V gene was not called; the table's D call, TRDD3, was not checked against the DNA. CDR3 length: 23 residues. The CDR3 reads CALGEPQSFPPNWGIAPADKLIF. As DNA, the CDR3 is TGTGCTCTTGGGGAACCGCAATCCTTCCCTCCAAACTGGGGGATAGCCCCCGCCGATAAACTCATCTTT.